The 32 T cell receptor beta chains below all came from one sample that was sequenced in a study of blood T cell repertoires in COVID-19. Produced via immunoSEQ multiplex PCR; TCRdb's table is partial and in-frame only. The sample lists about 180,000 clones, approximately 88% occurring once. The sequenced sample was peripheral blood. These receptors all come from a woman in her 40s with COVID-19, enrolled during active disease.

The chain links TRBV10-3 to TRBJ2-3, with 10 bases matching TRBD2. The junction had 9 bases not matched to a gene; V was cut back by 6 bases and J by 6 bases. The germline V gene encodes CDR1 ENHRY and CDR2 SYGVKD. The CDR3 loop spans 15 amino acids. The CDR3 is CAISSAGGHGDTQYF. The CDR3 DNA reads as TGTGCCATCAGCTCAGCGGGGGGGCACGGGGATACGCAGTATTTT.

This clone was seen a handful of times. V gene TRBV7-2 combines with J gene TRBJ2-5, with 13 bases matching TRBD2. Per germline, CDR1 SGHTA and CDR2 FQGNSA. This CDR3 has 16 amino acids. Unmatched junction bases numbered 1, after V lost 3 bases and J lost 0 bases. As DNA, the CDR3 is TGTGCCAGCAGCTTGACTAGCGGGGGGTACCAAGAGACCCAGTACTTC. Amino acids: CASSLTSGGYQETQYF.

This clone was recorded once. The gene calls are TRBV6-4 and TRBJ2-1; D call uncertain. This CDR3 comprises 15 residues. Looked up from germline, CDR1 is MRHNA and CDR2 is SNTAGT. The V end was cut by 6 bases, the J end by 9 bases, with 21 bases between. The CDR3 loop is CASSQSPAPLGEQFF. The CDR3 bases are TGTGCCAGCAGCCAAAGTCCAGCGCCCCTCGGTGAGCAGTTCTTC.

CDR3 bases: TGTGCCAGCAAGGAGGTTAATCAGCCCCAGCATTTT. It yields the protein CASKEVNQPQHF. V gene TRBV28 combines with J gene TRBJ1-5; the D is unclear. The CDR3 has 12 amino acids. V was shortened by 7 bases and J by 4 bases, with 8 bases between the two germline ends. Germline V gives CDR1 MDHEN, CDR2 SYDVKM.

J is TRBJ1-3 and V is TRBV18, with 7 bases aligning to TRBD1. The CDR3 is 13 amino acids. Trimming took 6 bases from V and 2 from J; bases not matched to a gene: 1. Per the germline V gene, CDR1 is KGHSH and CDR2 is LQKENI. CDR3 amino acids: CASSQGAGNTIYF. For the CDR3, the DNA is TGTGCCAGCTCTCAGGGGGCTGGAAACACCATATATTTT.

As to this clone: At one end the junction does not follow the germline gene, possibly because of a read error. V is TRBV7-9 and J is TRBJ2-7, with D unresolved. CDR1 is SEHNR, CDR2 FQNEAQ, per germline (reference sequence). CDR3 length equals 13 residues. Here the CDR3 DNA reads TGTGCCAGCAACTTACTAACCGACTACGAGCAGTACTTC. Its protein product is CASNLLTDYEQYF.

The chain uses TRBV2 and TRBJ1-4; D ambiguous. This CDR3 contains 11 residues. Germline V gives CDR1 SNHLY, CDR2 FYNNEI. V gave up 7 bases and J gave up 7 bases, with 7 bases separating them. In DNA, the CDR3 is TGTGCCAGCATGATGAGTGAAAAACTGTTTTTT. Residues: CASMMSEKLFF.

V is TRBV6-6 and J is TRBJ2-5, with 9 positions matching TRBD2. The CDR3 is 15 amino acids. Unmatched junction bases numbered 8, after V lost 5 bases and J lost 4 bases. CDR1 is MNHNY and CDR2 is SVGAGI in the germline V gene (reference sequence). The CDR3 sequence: CASSIIAGEGETQYF. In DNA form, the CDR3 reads TGTGCCAGCAGTATTATAGCGGGAGAGGGAGAGACCCAGTACTTC.

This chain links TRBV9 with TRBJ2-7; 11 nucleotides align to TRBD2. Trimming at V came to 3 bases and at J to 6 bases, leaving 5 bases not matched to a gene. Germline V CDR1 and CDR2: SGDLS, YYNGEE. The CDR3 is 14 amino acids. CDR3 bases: TGTGCCAGCAGCGGTAGCGGGAGGGAGGGCGAGCAGTACTTC. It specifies CASSGSGREGEQYF.

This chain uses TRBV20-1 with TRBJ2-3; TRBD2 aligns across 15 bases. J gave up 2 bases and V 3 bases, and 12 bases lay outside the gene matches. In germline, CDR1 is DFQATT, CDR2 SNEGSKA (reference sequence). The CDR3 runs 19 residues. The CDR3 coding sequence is TGCAGTGCTAGTCGTCTCGGGACTAGCGGGGGGACCTTCACAGATACGCAGTATTTT. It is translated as CSASRLGTSGGTFTDTQYF.

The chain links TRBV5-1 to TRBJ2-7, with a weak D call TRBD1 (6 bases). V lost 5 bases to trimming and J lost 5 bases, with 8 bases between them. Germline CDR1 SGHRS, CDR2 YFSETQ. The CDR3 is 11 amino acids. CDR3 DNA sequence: TGCGCCAGCAGACAGGGCCACGAGCAGTACTTC. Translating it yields CASRQGHEQYF.

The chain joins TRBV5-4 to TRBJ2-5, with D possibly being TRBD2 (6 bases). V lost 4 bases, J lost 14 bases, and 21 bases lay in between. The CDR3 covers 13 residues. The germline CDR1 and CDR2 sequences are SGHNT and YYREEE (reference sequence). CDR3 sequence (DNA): TGTGCCAGCAGCGCACCGGGACTCCGTTCAATTTACTTC. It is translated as CASSAPGLRSIYF.

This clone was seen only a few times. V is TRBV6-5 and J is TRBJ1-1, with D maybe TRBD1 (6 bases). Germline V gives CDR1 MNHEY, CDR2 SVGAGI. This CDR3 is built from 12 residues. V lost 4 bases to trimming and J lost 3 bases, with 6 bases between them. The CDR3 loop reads CASSWTDTEAFF. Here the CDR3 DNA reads TGTGCCAGCAGTTGGACAGACACTGAAGCTTTCTTT.

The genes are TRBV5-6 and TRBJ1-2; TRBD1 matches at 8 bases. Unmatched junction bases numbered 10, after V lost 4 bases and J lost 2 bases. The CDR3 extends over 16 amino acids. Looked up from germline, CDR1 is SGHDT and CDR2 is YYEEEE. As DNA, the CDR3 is TGTGCCAGCAGCCCAGAACCAGGGGGCGCCAACTATGGCTACACCTTC. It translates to CASSPEPGGANYGYTF.

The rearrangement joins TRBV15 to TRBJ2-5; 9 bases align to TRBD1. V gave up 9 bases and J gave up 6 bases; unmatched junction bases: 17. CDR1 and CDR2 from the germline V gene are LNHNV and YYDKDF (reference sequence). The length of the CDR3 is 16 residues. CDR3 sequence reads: CATNPGQGFGLQTQYF. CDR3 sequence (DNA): TGTGCCACAAACCCGGGACAGGGTTTCGGCTTGCAGACCCAGTACTTC. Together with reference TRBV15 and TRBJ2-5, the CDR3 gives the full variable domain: DAMVIQNPRYQVTQFGKPVTLSCSQTLNHNVMYWYQQKSSQAPKLLFHYYDKDFNNEADTPDNFQSRRPNTSFCFLDIRSPGLGDTAMYLCATNPGQGFGLQTQYFGPGTRLLVL.

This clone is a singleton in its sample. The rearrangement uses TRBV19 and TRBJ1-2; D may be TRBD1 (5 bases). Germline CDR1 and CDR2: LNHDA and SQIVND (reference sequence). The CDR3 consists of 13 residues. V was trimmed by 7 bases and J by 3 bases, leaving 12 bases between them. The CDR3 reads CASTSWTYYGYTF. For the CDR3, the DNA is TGTGCCAGTACGAGTTGGACATACTATGGCTACACCTTC.

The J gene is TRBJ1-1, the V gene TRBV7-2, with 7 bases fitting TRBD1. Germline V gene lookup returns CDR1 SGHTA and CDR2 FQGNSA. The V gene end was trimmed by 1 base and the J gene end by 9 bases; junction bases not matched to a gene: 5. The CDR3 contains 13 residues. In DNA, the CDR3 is TGTGCCAGCAGCTTAGGCCTACAGGGGAAAGCTTTCTTT. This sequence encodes CASSLGLQGKAFF.

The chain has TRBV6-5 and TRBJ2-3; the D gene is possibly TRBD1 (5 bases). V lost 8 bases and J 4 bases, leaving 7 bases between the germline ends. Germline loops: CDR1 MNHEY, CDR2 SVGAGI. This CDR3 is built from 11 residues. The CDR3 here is CASEGADTQYF. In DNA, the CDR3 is TGTGCCAGCGAAGGGGCAGATACGCAGTATTTT.

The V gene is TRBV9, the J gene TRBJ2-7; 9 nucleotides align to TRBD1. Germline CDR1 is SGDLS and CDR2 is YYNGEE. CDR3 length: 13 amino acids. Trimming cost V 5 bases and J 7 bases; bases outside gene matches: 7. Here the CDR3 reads CASSDGQGIEQYF. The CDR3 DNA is TGTGCCAGCAGTGACGGACAGGGGATAGAGCAGTACTTC.

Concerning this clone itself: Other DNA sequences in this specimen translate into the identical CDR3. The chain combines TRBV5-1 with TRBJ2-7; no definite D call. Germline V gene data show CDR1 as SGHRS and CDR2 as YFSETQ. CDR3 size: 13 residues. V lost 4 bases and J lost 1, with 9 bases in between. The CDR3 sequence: CASSQVSSYEQYF. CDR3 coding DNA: TGCGCCAGCAGCCAGGTCTCTTCCTACGAGCAGTACTTC.

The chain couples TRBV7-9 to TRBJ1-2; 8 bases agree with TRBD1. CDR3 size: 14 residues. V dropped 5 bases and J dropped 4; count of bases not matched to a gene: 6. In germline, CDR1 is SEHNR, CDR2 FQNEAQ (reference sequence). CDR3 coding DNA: TGTGCCAGCAGCATTGGGACAGGAAGCTATGGCTACACCTTC. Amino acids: CASSIGTGSYGYTF. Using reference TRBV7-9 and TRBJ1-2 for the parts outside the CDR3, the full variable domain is DTGVSQNPRHKITKRGQNVTFRCDPISEHNRLYWYRQTLGQGPEFLTYFQNEAQLEKSRLLSDRFSAERPKGSFSTLEIQRTEQGDSAMYLCASSIGTGSYGYTFGSGTRLTVV.

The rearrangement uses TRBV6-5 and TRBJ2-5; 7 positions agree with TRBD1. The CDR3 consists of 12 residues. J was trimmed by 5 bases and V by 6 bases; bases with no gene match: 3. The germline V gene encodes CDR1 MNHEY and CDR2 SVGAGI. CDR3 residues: CASRRGRETQYF. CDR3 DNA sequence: TGTGCCAGCAGGAGGGGGCGGGAGACCCAGTACTTC.

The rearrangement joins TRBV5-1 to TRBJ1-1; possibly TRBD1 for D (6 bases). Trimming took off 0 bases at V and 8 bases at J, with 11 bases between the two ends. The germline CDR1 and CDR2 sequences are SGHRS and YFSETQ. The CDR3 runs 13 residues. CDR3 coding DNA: TGCGCCAGCAGCTTGGCTCAGGGGTTGGAAGCTTTCTTT. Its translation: CASSLAQGLEAFF.

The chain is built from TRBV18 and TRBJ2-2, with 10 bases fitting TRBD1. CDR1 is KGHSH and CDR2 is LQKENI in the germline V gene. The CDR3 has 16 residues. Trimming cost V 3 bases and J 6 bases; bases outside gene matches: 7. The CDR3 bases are TGTGCCAGCTCACCCGGGACAGGGGCGATCGCCGGGGAGCTGTTTTTT. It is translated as CASSPGTGAIAGELFF.

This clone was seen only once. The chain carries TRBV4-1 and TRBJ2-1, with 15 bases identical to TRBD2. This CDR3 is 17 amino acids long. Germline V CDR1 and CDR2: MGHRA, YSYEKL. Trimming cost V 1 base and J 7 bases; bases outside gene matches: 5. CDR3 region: CASSQAGLAGGRNEQFF. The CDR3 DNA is TGCGCCAGCAGCCAAGCGGGACTAGCGGGGGGTAGGAATGAGCAGTTCTTC.

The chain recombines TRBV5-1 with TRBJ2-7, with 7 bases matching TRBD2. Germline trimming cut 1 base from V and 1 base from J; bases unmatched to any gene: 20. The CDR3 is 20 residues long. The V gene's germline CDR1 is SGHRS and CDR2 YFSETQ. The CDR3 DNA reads TGCGCCAGCAGCTTGTGGGTCAGTATCGGGGGGACGCGATTATCCTACGAGCAGTACTTC. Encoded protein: CASSLWVSIGGTRLSYEQYF.

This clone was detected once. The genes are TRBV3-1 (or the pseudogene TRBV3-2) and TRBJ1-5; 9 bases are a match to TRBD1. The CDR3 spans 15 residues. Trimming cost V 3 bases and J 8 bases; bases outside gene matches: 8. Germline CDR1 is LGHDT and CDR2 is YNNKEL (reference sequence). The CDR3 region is CASSHNRGPMEPQHF. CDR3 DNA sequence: TGTGCCAGCAGCCATAACAGGGGGCCGATGGAGCCCCAGCATTTT.

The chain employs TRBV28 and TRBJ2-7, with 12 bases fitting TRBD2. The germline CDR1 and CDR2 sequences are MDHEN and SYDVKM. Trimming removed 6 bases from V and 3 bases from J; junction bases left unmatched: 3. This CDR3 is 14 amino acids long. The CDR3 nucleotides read TGTGCCAGCAGAACTAGCGGGAGGAACTACGAGCAGTACTTC. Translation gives CASRTSGRNYEQYF.

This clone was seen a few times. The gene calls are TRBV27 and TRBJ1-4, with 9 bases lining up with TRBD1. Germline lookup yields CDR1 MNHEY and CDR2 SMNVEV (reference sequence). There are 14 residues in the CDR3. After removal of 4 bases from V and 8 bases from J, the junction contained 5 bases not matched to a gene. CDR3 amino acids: CASSSNRGLEKLFF. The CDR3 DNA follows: TGTGCCAGCAGTTCAAACAGGGGGCTGGAAAAACTGTTTTTT. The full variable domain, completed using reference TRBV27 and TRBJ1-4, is EAQVTQNPRYLITVTGKKLTVTCSQNMNHEYMSWYRQDPGLGLRQIYYSMNVEVTDKGDVPEGYKVSRKEKRNFPLILESPSPNQTSLYFCASSSNRGLEKLFFGSGTQLSVL.

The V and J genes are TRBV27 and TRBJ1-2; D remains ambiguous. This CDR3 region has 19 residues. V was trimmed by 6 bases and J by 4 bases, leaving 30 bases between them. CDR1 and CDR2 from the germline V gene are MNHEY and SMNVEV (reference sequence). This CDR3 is CASRRDIVESQRSVYGYTF. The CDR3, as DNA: TGTGCCAGCAGACGAGACATCGTGGAATCCCAGAGATCTGTCTATGGCTACACCTTC.

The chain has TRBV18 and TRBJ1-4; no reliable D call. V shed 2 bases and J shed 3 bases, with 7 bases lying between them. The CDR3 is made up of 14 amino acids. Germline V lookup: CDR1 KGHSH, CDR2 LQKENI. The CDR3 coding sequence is TGTGCCAGCTCACCAGACAATTCTAATGAAAAACTGTTTTTT. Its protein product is CASSPDNSNEKLFF.

The CDR3 protein is CASSLLGTGEFEQYF. The CDR3, as DNA: TGTGCCAGCAGTTTATTGGGGACAGGGGAGTTCGAGCAGTACTTC. The J gene is TRBJ2-7, the V gene TRBV27, with TRBD1 matching 10 bases. Germline V CDR1 and CDR2: MNHEY, SMNVEV (reference sequence). This CDR3 has 15 residues. Trimming at V came to 1 base and at J to 6 bases, leaving 6 bases not matched to a gene.